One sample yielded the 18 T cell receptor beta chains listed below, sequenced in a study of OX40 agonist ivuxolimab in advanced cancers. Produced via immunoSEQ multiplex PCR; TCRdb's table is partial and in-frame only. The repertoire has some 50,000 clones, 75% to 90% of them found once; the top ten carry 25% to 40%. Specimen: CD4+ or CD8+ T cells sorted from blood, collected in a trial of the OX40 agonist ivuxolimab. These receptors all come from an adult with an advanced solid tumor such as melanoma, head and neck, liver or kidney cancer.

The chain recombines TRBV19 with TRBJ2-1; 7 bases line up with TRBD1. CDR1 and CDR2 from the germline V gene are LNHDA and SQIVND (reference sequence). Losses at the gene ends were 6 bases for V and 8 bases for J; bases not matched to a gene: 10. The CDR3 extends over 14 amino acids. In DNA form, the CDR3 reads TGTGCCAGTAGCCCGTGGACAGGTAGCCATGAGCAGTTCTTC. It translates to CASSPWTGSHEQFF.

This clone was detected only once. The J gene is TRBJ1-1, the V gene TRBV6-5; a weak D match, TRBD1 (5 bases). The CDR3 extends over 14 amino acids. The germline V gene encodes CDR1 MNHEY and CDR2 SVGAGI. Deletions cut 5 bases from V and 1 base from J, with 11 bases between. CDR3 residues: CASSVGGRNTEAFF. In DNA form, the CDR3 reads TGTGCCAGCAGTGTCGGGGGGAGGAACACTGAAGCTTTCTTT.

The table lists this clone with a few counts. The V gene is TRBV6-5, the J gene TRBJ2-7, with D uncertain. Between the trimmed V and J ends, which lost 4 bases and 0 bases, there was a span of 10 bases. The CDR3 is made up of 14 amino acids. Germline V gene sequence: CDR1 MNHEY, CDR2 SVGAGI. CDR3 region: CASSFRLTSYEQYF. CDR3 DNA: TGTGCCAGCAGTTTCCGACTCACCTCCTACGAGCAGTACTTC.

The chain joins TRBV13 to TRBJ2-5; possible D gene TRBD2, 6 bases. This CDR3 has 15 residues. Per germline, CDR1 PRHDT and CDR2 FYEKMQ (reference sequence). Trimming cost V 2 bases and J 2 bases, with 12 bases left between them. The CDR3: CASSLWGERQETQYF. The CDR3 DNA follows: TGTGCCAGCAGCTTATGGGGGGAGAGACAAGAGACCCAGTACTTC.

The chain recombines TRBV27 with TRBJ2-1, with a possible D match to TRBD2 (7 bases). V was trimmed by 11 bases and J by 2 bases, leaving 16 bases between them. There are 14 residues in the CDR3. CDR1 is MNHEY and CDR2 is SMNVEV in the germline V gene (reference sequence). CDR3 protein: CACGRGATYNEQFF. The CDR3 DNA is TGTGCCTGTGGTCGGGGGGCTACCTACAATGAGCAGTTCTTC.

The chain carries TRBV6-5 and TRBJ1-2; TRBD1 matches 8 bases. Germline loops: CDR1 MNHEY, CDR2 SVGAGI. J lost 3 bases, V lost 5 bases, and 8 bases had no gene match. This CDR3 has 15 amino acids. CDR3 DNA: TGTGCCAGCAGTCAAAGACAGGGGAAGCACTATGGCTACACCTTC. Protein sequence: CASSQRQGKHYGYTF.

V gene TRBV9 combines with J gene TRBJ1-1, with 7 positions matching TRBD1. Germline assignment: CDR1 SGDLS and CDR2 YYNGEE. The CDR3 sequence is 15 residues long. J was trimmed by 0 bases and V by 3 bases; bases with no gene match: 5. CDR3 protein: CASSDQGQMNTEAFF. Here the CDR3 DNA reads TGTGCCAGCAGCGACCAGGGACAGATGAACACTGAAGCTTTCTTT.

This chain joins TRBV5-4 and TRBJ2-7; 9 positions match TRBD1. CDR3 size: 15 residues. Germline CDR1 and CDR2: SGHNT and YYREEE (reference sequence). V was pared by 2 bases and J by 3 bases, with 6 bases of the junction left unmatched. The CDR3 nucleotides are TGTGCCAGCAGCTTTCGCCCGGACAGGGGCTACGAGCAGTACTTC. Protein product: CASSFRPDRGYEQYF.

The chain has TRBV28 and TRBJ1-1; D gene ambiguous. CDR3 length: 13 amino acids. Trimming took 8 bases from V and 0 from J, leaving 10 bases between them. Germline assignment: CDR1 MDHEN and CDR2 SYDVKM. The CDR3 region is CASSEVVNTEAFF. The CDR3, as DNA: TGTGCCAGCTCCGAGGTGGTGAACACTGAAGCTTTCTTT.

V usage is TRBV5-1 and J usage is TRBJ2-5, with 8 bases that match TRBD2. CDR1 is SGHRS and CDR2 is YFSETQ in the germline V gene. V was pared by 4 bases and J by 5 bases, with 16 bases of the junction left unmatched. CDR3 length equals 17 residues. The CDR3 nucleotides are TGCGCCAGCAGCGAGGGACTAGTTTTAGTAGGGGAGGAGACCCAGTACTTC. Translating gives CASSEGLVLVGEETQYF. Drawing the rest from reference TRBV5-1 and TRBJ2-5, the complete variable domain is KAGVTQTPRYLIKTRGQQVTLSCSPISGHRSVSWYQQTPGQGLQFLFEYFSETQRNKGNFPGRFSGRQFSNSRSEMNVSTLELGDSALYLCASSEGLVLVGEETQYFGPGTRLLVL.

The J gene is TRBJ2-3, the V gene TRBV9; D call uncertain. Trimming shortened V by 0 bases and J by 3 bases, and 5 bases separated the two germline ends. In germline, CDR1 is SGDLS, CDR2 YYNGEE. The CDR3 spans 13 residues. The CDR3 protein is CASSVGGTDTQYF. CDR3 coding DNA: TGTGCCAGCAGCGTAGGGGGTACAGATACGCAGTATTTT. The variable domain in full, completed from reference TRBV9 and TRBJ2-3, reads DSGVTQTPKHLITATGQRVTLRCSPRSGDLSVYWYQQSLDQGLQFLIQYYNGEERAKGNILERFSAQQFPDLHSELNLSSLELGDSALYFCASSVGGTDTQYFGPGTRLTVL.

CDR3 sequence: CASSIGQRGFQETQYF. The CDR3 nucleotides are TGTGCCAGTAGTATAGGTCAGCGGGGGTTCCAAGAGACCCAGTACTTC. V usage is TRBV19 and J usage is TRBJ2-5, with 8 nucleotides matching TRBD2. Germline trimming cut 1 base from V and 1 base from J; bases unmatched to any gene: 5. The CDR3 spans 16 residues. Germline V gene sequence: CDR1 LNHDA, CDR2 SQIVND (reference sequence).

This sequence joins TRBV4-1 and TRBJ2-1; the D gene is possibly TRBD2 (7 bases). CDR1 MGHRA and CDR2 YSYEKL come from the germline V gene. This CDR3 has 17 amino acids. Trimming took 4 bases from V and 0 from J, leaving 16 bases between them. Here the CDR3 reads CASSRKGGEGSYNEQFF. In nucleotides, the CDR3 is TGCGCCAGCAGCCGAAAGGGGGGGGAGGGCTCCTACAATGAGCAGTTCTTC.

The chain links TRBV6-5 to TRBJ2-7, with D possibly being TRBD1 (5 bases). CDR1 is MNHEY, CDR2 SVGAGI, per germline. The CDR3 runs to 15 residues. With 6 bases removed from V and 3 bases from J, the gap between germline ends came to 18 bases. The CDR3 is CASSPPYEDNYEQYF. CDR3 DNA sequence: TGTGCCAGCAGCCCTCCCTATGAGGACAACTACGAGCAGTACTTC.

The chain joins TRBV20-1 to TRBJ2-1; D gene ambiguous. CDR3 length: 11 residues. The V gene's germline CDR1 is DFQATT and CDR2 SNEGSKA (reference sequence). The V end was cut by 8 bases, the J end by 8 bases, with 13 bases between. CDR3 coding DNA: TGCAGTCTTGGGGTTTCGGATGAGCAGTTCTTC. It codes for CSLGVSDEQFF.

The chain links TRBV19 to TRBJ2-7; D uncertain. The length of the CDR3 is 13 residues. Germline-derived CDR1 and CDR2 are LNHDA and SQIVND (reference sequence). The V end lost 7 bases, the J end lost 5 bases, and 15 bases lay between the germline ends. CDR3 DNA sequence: TGTGCCAGTAATTTGGCGGCGTCTGACGAGCAGTACTTC. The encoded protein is CASNLAASDEQYF.

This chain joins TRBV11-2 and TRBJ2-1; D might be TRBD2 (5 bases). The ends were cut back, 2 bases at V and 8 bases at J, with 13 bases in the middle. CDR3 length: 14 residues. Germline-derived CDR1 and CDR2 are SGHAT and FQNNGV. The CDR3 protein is CASSLHGRDDEQFF. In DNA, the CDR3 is TGTGCCAGCAGCTTACATGGGAGAGACGATGAGCAGTTCTTC.

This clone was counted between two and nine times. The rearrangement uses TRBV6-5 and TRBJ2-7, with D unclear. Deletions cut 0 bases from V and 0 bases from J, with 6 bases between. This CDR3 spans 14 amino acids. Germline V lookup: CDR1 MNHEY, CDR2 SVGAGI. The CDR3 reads CASSYSGGSYEQYF. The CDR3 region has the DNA TGTGCCAGCAGTTACTCAGGTGGCTCCTACGAGCAGTACTTC.